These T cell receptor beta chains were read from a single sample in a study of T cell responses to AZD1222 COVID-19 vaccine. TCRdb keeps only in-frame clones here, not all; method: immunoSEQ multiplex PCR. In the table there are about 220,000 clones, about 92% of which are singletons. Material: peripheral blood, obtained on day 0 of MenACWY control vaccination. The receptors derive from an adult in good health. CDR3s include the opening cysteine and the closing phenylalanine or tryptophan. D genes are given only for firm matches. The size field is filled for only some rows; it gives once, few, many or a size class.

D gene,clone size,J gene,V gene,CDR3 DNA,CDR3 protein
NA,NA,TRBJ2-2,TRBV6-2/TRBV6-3,TGTGCCAGCAGCTCCCATGGGAACACCGGGGAGCTGTTTTTT,CASSSHGNTGELFF
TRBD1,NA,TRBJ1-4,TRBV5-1,TGCGCCAGCAGCTTGGCTCTTCCGGGACAGGGGGCGCCGGAACTGTTTTTT,CASSLALPGQGAPELFF
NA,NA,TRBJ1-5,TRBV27,TGTGCCAGCGGCCAGTTAAATCAGCCCCAGCATTTT,CASGQLNQPQHF
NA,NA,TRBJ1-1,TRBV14,TGTGCCAGCAGCCAAGATCAAGTCCCTTGGTCCACTGAAGCTTTCTTT,CASSQDQVPWSTEAFF
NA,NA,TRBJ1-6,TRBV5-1,TGCGCCAGCAGCTTGGGCCAGGGAGGTAATTCACCCCTCCACTTT,CASSLGQGGNSPLHF
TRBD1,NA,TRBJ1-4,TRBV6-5,TGTGCCAGCAGGTCGACAGGGGTGAGAGAAAAACTGTTTTTT,CASRSTGVREKLFF
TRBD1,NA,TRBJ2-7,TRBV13,TGTGCCAGCAGCACCTCCGGGACAGGCTACGAGCAGTACTTC,CASSTSGTGYEQYF
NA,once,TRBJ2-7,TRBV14,TGTGCCAGCAGCCAAGATTTGCTAGCAATCGAGCAGTACTTC,CASSQDLLAIEQYF
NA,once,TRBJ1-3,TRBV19,TGTGCCAGTAGTATTGGGCCCGTCAGCGAGATTGGAAACACCATATATTTT,CASSIGPVSEIGNTIYF
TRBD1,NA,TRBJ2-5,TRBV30,TGTGCCTGGGCCTGGGGGGGGACAGGGGGAGGGAAGACCCAGTACTTC,CAWAWGGTGGGKTQYF
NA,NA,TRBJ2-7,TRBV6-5,TGTGCCAGCAGTTCTCGCGACAGACTCTACGAGCAGTACTTC,CASSSRDRLYEQYF
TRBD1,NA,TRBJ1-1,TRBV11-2,TGTGCCAGCAGCGCCGGACAGGGGAACACTGAAGCTTTCTTT,CASSAGQGNTEAFF
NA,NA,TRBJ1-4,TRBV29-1,TGCAGCGTTGAAGGCCAGGGCGATGAAAAACTGTTTTTT,CSVEGQGDEKLFF
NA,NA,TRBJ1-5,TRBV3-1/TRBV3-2,TGTGCCAGCAGCCAAGAACGGTGGCGACAGCCCCAGCATTTT,CASSQERWRQPQHF
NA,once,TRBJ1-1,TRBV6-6,TGTGCCAGCAGTTCCCACGAGAACACTGAAGCTTTCTTT,CASSSHENTEAFF
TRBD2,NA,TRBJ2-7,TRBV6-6,TGTGCCAGCACTCGGGCCGGGACTAGCGGGGGGATTTCCTACGAGCAGTACTTC,CASTRAGTSGGISYEQYF
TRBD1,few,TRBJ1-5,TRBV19,TGTGCCAGTGCAGGACAGGGGCTCTATAGCAATCAGCCCCAGCATTTT,CASAGQGLYSNQPQHF
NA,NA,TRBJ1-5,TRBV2,TGTGCCAGCAGGAAGGAGGATCAGCCCCAGCATTTT,CASRKEDQPQHF
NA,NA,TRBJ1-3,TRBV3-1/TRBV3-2,TGTGCCAGCAGCCAAGATGTCCCTCGCGGAACAAGCTCTGGAAACACCATATATTTT,CASSQDVPRGTSSGNTIYF
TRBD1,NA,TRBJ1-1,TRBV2,TGTGCCAGCCGGGGACAGATTAACACTGAAGCTTTCTTT,CASRGQINTEAFF
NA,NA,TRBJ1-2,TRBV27,TGTGCCAGCAGTAAGCATCCCCCCTTTAACTATGGCTACACCTTC,CASSKHPPFNYGYTF
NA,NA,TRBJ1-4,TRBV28,TGTGCCAGCAGCTCGAGGACAGCCCCTAATGAAAAACTGTTTTTT,CASSSRTAPNEKLFF
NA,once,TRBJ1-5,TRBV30,TGTGCCTGGAGTGTAACGGGCAGGGGTAGCAATCAGCCCCAGCATTTT,CAWSVTGRGSNQPQHF
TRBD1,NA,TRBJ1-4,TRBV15,TGTGCCACCAGCAGAGCCGGACAGGGGGAAAAACTGTTTTTT,CATSRAGQGEKLFF
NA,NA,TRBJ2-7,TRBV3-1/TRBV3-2,TGTGCCAGCAGCCAAAGGCAAACCAACGGCGAGCAGTACTTC,CASSQRQTNGEQYF
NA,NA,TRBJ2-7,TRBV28,TGTGCCAGCAGTTTAGACGGCTCCAAAGGGGGAGAGCAGTACTTC,CASSLDGSKGGEQYF
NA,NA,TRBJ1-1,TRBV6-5,TGTGCCAGCAGTTACTCAGAGGGCAGGACTGAAGCTTTCTTT,CASSYSEGRTEAFF
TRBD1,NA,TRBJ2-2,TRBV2,TGTGCCAGCAGTGCCCGACAGGGCCCCGGGGAGCTGTTTTTT,CASSARQGPGELFF
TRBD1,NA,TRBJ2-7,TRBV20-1,TGCAGTGCTAGTACTGGCAGACAGGGGGCCTACGAGCAGTACTTC,CSASTGRQGAYEQYF
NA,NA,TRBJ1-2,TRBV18,TGTGCCAGCTCGCTCCAGGGTATGATAGGCTACACCTTC,CASSLQGMIGYTF
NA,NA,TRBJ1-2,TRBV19,TGTGCCAGTAGACGGGACTCCGCCAGTGGCTACACCTTC,CASRRDSASGYTF
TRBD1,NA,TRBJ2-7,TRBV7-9,TGTGCCAGCAGGTCTCCGGGACAGGGTGCCGAGCAGTACTTC,CASRSPGQGAEQYF
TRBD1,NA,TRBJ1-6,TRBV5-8,TGTGCCAGCAGCGCCCGGACAGGGGACAATTCACCCCTCCACTTT,CASSARTGDNSPLHF
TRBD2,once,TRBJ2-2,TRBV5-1,TGCGCCAGCAGCCGATTAACTAGCGGGGCCACCGGGGAGCTGTTTTTT,CASSRLTSGATGELFF
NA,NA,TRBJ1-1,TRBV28,TGTGCCAGCAGTTTATTCCAGGTTGGGGCTGAAGCTTTCTTT,CASSLFQVGAEAFF
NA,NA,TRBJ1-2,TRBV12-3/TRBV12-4,TGTGCCAGCAGTTTGGCAAAGAGCTATGGCTACACCTTC,CASSLAKSYGYTF
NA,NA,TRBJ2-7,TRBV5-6,TGTGCCAGCAGCTTGTGGGGTTTGGGGGAGAGGGCCTACGAGCAGTACTTC,CASSLWGLGERAYEQYF
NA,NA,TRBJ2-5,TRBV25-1,TGTGCCAGCACCCGTGGCGGAGAGACCCAGTACTTC,CASTRGGETQYF
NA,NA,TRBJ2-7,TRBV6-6,TGTGCCAGCAGAAATCTCCGTGGAGGGCTCGACGAGCAGTACTTC,CASRNLRGGLDEQYF
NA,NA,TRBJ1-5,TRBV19,TGTGCCAGTAGTATCAAGCCCTCTAGCAATCAGCCCCAGCATTTT,CASSIKPSSNQPQHF
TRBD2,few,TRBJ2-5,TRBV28,TGTGCCAGCAGTTGGGGGACTAGCCTAGGTGAGACCCAGTACTTC,CASSWGTSLGETQYF
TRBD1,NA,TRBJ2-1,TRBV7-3,TGTGCCAGCAGCTCCGGACAGGGGCTGAGTGAGCAGTTCTTC,CASSSGQGLSEQFF
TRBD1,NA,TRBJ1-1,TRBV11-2,TGTGCCAGCAGCTGGACAGGGGTGCCCCCTGAAGCTTTCTTT,CASSWTGVPPEAFF
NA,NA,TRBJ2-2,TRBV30,TGTGCCTGGAGTGCCTATGTAGGACTAGGGGAGCTGTTTTTT,CAWSAYVGLGELFF
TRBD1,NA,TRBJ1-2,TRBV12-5,TGTGCTAGTGGTACACCGGGACAGCAGTATGGCTACACCTTC,CASGTPGQQYGYTF